A single sample gave rise to the 6 T cell receptor beta chains below, sequenced in a study of glioma-infiltrating T cells. TCR alpha and beta CDR3 regions were amplified from RNA using iRepertoire nested multiplex PCR. Each CDR3 protein gets one entry after TCRdb re-called the multiplex PCR reads with MiXCR. The repertoire includes approximately 120,000 distinct CDR3 sequences, roughly 20% of them detected once, and nearly 15% sits in the top ten. The sequenced sample consisted of glioma tissue, nonneoplastic brain tissue, or PBMCs (not recorded which). All receptors derive from a human donor with low-grade glioma or glioblastoma, undergoing nonglioma brain surgery, or in good health (not recorded which).

Concerning this clonotype: Because it lacks the conserved phenylalanine or tryptophan at the end, this CDR3 is likely a read error. The V call is TRBV6-9, the J call TRBJ1-1; perhaps TRBD1 as D (6 bases). The germline V gene has CDR1 MNHGY and CDR2 SVAAGI. CDR3 length: 14 residues. As DNA, the CDR3 is TGCGCCAGCAGTTCCAGGGGACTTAACACTGAAGCTTTCCTT. This gives the protein CASSSRGLNTEAFL.

This clonotype was counted between two and nine times. The rearrangement links TRBV7-2 to TRBJ2-7, with 11 bases fitting TRBD2. The CDR3 runs to 15 residues. J lost 0 bases, V lost 6 bases, and 4 bases had no gene match. Germline CDR1 SGHTA, CDR2 FQGNSA. The CDR3 loop reads CASRKGTSGSYEQYF. The DNA for the CDR3 is TGTGCCAGCAGGAAAGGGACTAGCGGCTCCTACGAGCAGTACTTC.

On this clonotype: A much larger clonotype is one base distant, so this may be a read error. The genes are TRBV7-6 and TRBJ1-5, with D uncertain. CDR3 size: 15 residues. The V gene's germline CDR1 is SGHVS and CDR2 FNYEAQ. The CDR3 bases are TGTGCCAGCAGATTAGAAGGTAATTGGAATCAGCCCCAGCATTTT. Protein: CASRLEGNWNQPQHF.

V and J are TRBV28 and TRBJ2-7; D possibly corresponds to TRBD2 (6 bases). The CDR3 consists of 15 residues. Trimming shortened V by 1 base and J by 2 bases, and 12 bases separated the two germline ends. CDR1 is MDHEN, CDR2 SYDVKM, per germline. This chain's CDR3 is CASSLSSGVTYEQYF. The CDR3 DNA sequence: TGTGCCAGCAGTTTATCGTCGGGAGTAACCTACGAGCAGTACTTC.

This clonotype has a count of ten or more. The V gene is TRBV19, the J gene TRBJ2-1; 7 nucleotides align to TRBD2. Germline V gene lookup returns CDR1 LNHDA and CDR2 SQIVND (reference sequence). CDR3 length equals 14 residues. Losses at the gene ends were 7 bases for V and 2 bases for J; bases not matched to a gene: 5. In DNA, the CDR3 is TGTGCCAGTACCATGGGGAGGGCCTACAATGAGCAGTTCTTC. This codes for CASTMGRAYNEQFF.

The sample holds many counts of this clonotype. The J gene is TRBJ1-1, the V gene TRBV27, with D perhaps TRBD1 (5 bases). The germline V and J ends were trimmed by 6 bases and 6 bases, with 14 bases remaining between them. Germline loops: CDR1 MNHEY, CDR2 SMNVEV (reference sequence). The CDR3 runs to 13 residues. Here the CDR3 DNA reads TGTGCCAGCAGACTTCAGGGTAACGCTGAAGCTTTCTTT. Translation: CASRLQGNAEAFF.